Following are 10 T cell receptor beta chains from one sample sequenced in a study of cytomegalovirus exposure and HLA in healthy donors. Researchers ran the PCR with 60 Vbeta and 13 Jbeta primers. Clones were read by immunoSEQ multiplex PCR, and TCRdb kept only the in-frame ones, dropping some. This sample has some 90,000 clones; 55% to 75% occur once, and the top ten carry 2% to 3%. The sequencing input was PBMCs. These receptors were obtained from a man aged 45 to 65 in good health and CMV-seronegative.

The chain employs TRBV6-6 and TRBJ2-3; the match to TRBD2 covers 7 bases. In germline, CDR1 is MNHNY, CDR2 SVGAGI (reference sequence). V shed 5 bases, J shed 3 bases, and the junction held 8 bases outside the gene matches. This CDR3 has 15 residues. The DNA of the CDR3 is TGTGCCAGCAGTAACCGGGGGGTTCCTACAGATACGCAGTATTTT. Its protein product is CASSNRGVPTDTQYF.

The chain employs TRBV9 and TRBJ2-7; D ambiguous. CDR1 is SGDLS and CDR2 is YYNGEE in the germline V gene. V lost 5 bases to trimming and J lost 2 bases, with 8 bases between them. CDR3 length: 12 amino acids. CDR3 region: CASSGSTYEQYF. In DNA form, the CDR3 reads TGTGCCAGCAGTGGTTCTACCTACGAGCAGTACTTC.

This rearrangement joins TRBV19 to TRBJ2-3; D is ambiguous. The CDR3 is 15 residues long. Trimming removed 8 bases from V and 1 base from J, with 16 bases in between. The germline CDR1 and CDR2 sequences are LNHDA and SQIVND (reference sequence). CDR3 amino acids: CASSSALAGTDTQYF. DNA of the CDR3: TGTGCCAGTTCAAGCGCGCTGGCTGGCACAGATACGCAGTATTTT. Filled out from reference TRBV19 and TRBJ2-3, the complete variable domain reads DGGITQSPKYLFRKEGQNVTLSCEQNLNHDAMYWYRQDPGQGLRLIYYSQIVNDFQKGDIAEGYSVSREKKESFPLTVTSAQKNPTAFYLCASSSALAGTDTQYFGPGTRLTVL.

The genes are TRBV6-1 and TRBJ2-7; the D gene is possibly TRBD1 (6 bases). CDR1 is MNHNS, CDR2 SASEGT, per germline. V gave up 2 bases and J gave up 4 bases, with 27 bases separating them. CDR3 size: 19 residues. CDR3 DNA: TGTGCCAGCAGTGAAAGGTTTTTCCAGGGGAGCAACTTTTTTTACGAGCAGTACTTC. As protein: CASSERFFQGSNFFYEQYF.

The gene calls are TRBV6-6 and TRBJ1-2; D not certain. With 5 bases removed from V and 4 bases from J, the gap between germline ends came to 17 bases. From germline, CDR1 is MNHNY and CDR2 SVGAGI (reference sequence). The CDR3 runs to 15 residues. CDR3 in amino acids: CASSHPSRDRYGYTF. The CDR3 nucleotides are TGTGCCAGCAGTCACCCCTCCCGGGATCGCTATGGCTACACCTTC.

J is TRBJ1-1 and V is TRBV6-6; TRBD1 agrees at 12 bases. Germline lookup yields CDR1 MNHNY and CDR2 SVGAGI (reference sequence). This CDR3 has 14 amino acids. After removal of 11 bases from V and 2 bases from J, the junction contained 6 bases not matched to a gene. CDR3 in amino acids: CASGTGGANTEAFF. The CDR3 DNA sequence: TGTGCCTCGGGGACAGGGGGCGCAAACACTGAAGCTTTCTTT.

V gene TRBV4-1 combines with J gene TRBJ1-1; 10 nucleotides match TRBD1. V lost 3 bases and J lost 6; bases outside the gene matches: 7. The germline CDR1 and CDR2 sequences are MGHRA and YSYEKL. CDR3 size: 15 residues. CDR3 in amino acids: CASSHRQGARAEAFF. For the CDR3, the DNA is TGCGCCAGCAGCCACCGACAGGGGGCGCGGGCTGAAGCTTTCTTT.

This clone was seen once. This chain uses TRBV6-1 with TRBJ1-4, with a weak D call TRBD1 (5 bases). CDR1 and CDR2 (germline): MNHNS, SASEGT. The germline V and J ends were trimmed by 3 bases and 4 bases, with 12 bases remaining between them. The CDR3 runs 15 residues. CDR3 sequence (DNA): TGTGCCAGCAGTGAGAATAGGGGTCTTAATGAAAAACTGTTTTTT. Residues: CASSENRGLNEKLFF.

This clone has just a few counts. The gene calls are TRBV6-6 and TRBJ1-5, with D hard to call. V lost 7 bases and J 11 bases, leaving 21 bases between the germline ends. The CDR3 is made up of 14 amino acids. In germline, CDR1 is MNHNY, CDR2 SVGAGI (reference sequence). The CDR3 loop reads CASMPTDSGSAQHF. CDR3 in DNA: TGTGCCAGCATGCCCACTGATAGCGGATCAGCCCAGCATTTT.

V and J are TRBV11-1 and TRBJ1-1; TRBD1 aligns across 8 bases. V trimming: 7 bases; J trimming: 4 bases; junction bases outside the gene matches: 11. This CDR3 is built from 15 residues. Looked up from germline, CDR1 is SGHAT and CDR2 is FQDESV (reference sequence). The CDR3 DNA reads TGTGCCAGCAAAAACAGGAGGACAGGGACCACTGAAGCTTTCTTT. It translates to CASKNRRTGTTEAFF.